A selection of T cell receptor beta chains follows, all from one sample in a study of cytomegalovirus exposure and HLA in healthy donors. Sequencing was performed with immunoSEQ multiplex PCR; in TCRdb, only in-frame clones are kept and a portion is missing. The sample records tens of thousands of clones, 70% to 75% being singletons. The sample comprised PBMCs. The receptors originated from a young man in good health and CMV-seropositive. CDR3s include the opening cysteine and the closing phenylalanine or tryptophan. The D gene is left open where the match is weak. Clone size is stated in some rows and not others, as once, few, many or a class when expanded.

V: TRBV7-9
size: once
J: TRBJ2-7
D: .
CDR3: CASSYGDFTYEQYF
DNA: TGTGCCAGCAGCTACGGGGACTTCACCTACGAGCAGTACTTC

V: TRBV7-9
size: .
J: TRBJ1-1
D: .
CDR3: CASSLQGKETEAFF
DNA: TGTGCCAGCAGCTTACAGGGGAAGGAAACTGAAGCTTTCTTT

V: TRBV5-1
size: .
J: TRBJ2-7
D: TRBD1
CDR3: CASSLGQGPYEQYF
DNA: TGCGCCAGCAGCTTGGGACAGGGGCCTTACGAGCAGTACTTC

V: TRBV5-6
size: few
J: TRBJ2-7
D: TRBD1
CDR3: CASSGTGLTYEQYF
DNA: TGTGCCAGCAGCGGGACAGGCCTAACCTACGAGCAGTACTTC

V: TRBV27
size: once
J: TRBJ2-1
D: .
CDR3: CASSLKRVTHQFF
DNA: TGTGCCAGCAGTTTGAAGAGAGTAACCCACCAGTTCTTC

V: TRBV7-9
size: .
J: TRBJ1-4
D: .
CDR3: CASSPGTVFEKLFF
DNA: TGTGCCAGCAGCCCCGGTACGGTTTTTGAAAAACTGTTTTTT

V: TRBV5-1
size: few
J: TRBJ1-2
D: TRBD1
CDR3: CASSSDRGYGYTF
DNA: TGCGCCAGCAGCTCCGACAGGGGCTATGGCTACACCTTC

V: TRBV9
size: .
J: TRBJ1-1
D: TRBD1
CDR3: CASSVQGANTEAFF
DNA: TGTGCCAGCAGCGTCCAGGGGGCCAACACTGAAGCTTTCTTT

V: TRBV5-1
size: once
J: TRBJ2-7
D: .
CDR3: CASSLAGQRAYEQYF
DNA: TGCGCCAGCAGCTTGGCCGGGCAGCGGGCCTACGAGCAGTACTTC

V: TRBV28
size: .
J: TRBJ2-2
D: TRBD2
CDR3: CASRDGLAGVRTGELFF
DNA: TGTGCCAGCAGAGATGGACTAGCGGGGGTTCGCACCGGGGAGCTGTTTTTT

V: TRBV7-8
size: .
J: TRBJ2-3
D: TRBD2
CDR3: CASSPGLGVTDTQYF
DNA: TGTGCCAGCAGCCCCGGACTAGGGGTCACAGATACGCAGTATTTT

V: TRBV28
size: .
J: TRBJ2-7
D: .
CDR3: CASSLSPWGGGYEQYF
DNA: TGTGCCAGCAGTTTAAGTCCGTGGGGTGGGGGGTACGAGCAGTACTTC

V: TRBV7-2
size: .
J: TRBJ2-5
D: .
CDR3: CASSVTGNQETQYF
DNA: TGTGCCAGCAGCGTCACGGGAAACCAAGAGACCCAGTACTTC

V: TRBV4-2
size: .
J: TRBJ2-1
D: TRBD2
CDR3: CASSTKAGGAYEQFF
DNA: TGTGCCAGCAGTACTAAAGCGGGGGGAGCCTATGAGCAGTTCTTC

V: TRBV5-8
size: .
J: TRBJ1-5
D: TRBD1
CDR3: CASSSGQYSNQPQHF
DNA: TGTGCCAGCAGCTCGGGACAGTATAGCAATCAGCCCCAGCATTTT